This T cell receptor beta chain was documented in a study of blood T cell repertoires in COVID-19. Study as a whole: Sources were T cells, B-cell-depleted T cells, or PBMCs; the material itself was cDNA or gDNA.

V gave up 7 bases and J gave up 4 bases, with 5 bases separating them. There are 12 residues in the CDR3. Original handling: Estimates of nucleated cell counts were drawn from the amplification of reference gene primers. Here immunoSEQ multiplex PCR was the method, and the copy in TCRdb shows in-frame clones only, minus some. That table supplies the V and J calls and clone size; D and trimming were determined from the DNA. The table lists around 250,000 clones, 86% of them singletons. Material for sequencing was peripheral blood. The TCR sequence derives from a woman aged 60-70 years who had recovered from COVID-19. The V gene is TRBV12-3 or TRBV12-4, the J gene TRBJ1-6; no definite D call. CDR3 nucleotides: TGTGCCAGCAAGAGGTATAATTCACCCCTCCACTTT. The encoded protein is CASKRYNSPLHF.